This T cell receptor beta chain was recovered during a study of T cell responses to AZD1222 COVID-19 vaccine. Study conclusions and caveats: Along spike, vaccine-associated CD4 TCRs were found throughout, with dominance at 160-218 and 743-854.

This CDR3 has 19 residues. CDR1 is MGHRA and CDR2 is YSYEKL in the germline V gene. V lost 0 bases and J lost 3, with 21 bases in between. TCRdb's copy holds only in-frame clones and misses some; the assay was immunoSEQ multiplex PCR. The sample has tens of thousands of clones, roughly 89% seen once. Second-dose groups at about 4 or about 12 weeks were pooled. The sample holds a few counts of this clone. Its matching antigen is unknown. The sequence was obtained from an adult who received the AZD1222 COVID-19 vaccine. The sequenced sample was peripheral blood, obtained 28 days after the second AZD1222 dose. The chain couples TRBV4-1 to TRBJ1-3, with D maybe TRBD1 (5 bases). The CDR3 spells CASSQENLRQRDNGNTIYF. CDR3 DNA sequence: TGCGCCAGCAGCCAAGAGAATCTTAGACAGAGGGATAATGGAAACACCATATATTTT.